Presented here are 27 T cell receptor beta chains from one specimen sequenced in a study of cytomegalovirus exposure and HLA in healthy donors (dated by TCRdb to 2015 to 2018). The library was produced with the immunoSEQ multiplex PCR assay. This is the immuneACCESS table as TCRdb keeps it, with only in-frame sequences that have V and J called. A part of the clones is gone; compared with another copy, unresolved V genes explain less than half, and the rest is unexplained. Here the sample has under 250,000 clones; around four fifths occur a single time. The ten most abundant clones make up around 5.5% of the sample. The sample consisted of PBMCs. The origin of the receptors is a young woman in good health and CMV-seronegative.

The chain joins TRBV6-1 to TRBJ2-6; D remains ambiguous. The V end lost 4 bases, the J end lost 2 bases, and 6 bases lay between the germline ends. Germline V gene data show CDR1 as MNHNS and CDR2 as SASEGT. This CDR3 region has 14 residues. CDR3 in amino acids: CASSAWAGANVLTF. Written as DNA, the CDR3 is TGTGCCAGCAGTGCCTGGGCTGGGGCCAACGTCCTGACTTTC.

The chain links TRBV11-2 to TRBJ1-1; D remains unclear. V shed 4 bases and J shed 1 base, with 13 bases lying between them. The CDR3 is 15 residues long. Germline CDR1 reads SGHAT; CDR2 reads FQNNGV. CDR3 residues: CASSSRGRQNTEAFF. The CDR3 DNA reads as TGTGCCAGCAGCTCCCGAGGCAGGCAGAACACTGAAGCTTTCTTT.

This chain joins TRBV7-9 and TRBJ2-3, with D possibly being TRBD2 (5 bases). CDR3 size: 16 residues. Germline V gives CDR1 SEHNR, CDR2 FQNEAQ (reference sequence). V was clipped by 3 bases and J by 0 bases, with 13 bases between them. The CDR3 is CASSLGSDPSTDTQYF. The CDR3 region has the DNA TGTGCCAGCAGCTTGGGGAGTGATCCTAGCACAGATACGCAGTATTTT.

This clone turned up a few times. The V call is TRBV30, the J call TRBJ1-2; D is possibly TRBD1 (5 bases). Germline CDR1 reads GTSNPN; CDR2 reads SVGIG (reference sequence). CDR3 length: 12 amino acids. The V end was cut by 0 bases, the J end by 5 bases, with 7 bases between. This CDR3 is CAWSVGGYGYTF. CDR3 coding DNA: TGTGCCTGGAGTGTTGGGGGGTATGGCTACACCTTC.

The chain employs TRBV7-8 and TRBJ2-7; no definite D call. Germline lookup yields CDR1 SGHVS and CDR2 FQNEAQ. This CDR3 has 13 amino acids. Deletions cut 0 bases from V and 1 base from J, with 4 bases between. CDR3 sequence: CASSLAGSYEQYF. CDR3 nucleotides: TGTGCCAGCAGCTTAGCCGGATCCTACGAGCAGTACTTC. Drawing the rest from reference TRBV7-8 and TRBJ2-7, the complete variable domain is GAGVSQSPRYKVAKRGQDVALRCDPISGHVSLFWYQQALGQGPEFLTYFQNEAQLDKSGLPSDRFFAERPEGSVSTLKIQRTQQEDSAVYLCASSLAGSYEQYFGPGTRLTVT.

This chain connects TRBV11-2 to TRBJ1-1, with 8 bases aligning to TRBD1. Trimming cost V 4 bases and J 4 bases; bases outside gene matches: 8. This CDR3 region has 15 residues. CDR1 and CDR2 (germline): SGHAT, FQNNGV. Here the CDR3 DNA reads TGTGCCAGCAGCTCAGGACAGGGTTTGGGCACTGAAGCTTTCTTT. Its protein product is CASSSGQGLGTEAFF.

The gene calls are TRBV6-6 and TRBJ2-5; D not resolved. V lost 11 bases and J lost 6, with 16 bases in between. The V gene's germline CDR1 is MNHNY and CDR2 SVGAGI (reference sequence). The CDR3 is 12 amino acids. CDR3 coding DNA: TGTGCCGCCCAGTCGGGTGACCAGACCCAGTACTTC. It translates to CAAQSGDQTQYF.

The chain is built from TRBV30 and TRBJ1-1; D may be TRBD1 (5 bases). This CDR3 region has 12 residues. Germline assignment: CDR1 GTSNPN and CDR2 SVGIG (reference sequence). The V gene lost 0 bases and the J gene lost 8 bases, with 10 bases spanning the gap. The DNA for the CDR3 is TGTGCCTGGAGTGTACTACCAGGGGAAGCTTTCTTT. Encoded protein: CAWSVLPGEAFF.

The chain recombines TRBV5-1 with TRBJ2-1; 10 bases fit TRBD1. The CDR3 runs 15 residues. V gave up 1 base and J gave up 10 bases; unmatched junction bases: 8. CDR1 is SGHRS, CDR2 YFSETQ, per germline. The CDR3 DNA sequence: TGCGCCAGCAGCTTGAGGGACAGGGGAAGAGGCGAGCAGTTCTTC. Its protein product is CASSLRDRGRGEQFF.

V usage is TRBV11-2 and J usage is TRBJ2-1, with TRBD2 as a possible D gene (7 bases). Trimming took 5 bases from V and 5 from J, leaving 28 bases between them. Germline V gene data show CDR1 as SGHAT and CDR2 as FQNNGV. The CDR3 covers 19 residues. The CDR3 DNA reads TGTGCCAGCAGCAGACCTTTCCGGGGGGCAACCTTCTTGAACAATGAGCAGTTCTTC. Residues: CASSRPFRGATFLNNEQFF. Using reference TRBV11-2 and TRBJ2-1 for the parts outside the CDR3, the full variable domain is EAGVAQSPRYKIIEKRQSVAFWCNPISGHATLYWYQQILGQGPKLLIQFQNNGVVDDSQLPKDRFSAERLKGVDSTLKIQPAKLEDSAVYLCASSRPFRGATFLNNEQFFGPGTRLTVL.

The genes are TRBV28 and TRBJ2-6; no firm D call. Germline CDR1 is MDHEN and CDR2 is SYDVKM. The CDR3 runs to 14 residues. V lost 5 bases, J lost 0 bases, and 5 bases lay in between. CDR3 protein: CASSRPSGANVLTF. The CDR3 region has the DNA TGTGCCAGCAGTCGACCCTCTGGGGCCAACGTCCTGACTTTC.

This rearrangement joins TRBV9 to TRBJ1-2, with 8 bases matching TRBD1. The CDR3 length is 15 residues. The junction had 7 bases not matched to a gene; V was cut back by 4 bases and J by 2 bases. The germline CDR1 and CDR2 sequences are SGDLS and YYNGEE. The CDR3 nucleotides are TGTGCCAGCAGCCTTGGACAGGGAGTAAACTATGGCTACACCTTC. Its translation is CASSLGQGVNYGYTF.

The rearrangement uses TRBV5-1 and TRBJ1-2, with a weak D call TRBD1 (5 bases). The CDR3 sequence is 14 residues long. V was pared by 4 bases and J by 2 bases, with 12 bases between. Per germline, CDR1 SGHRS and CDR2 YFSETQ. CDR3 region: CASSREGENYGYTF. The CDR3 coding sequence is TGCGCCAGCAGCCGCGAAGGGGAGAACTATGGCTACACCTTC.

The rearrangement uses TRBV30 and TRBJ1-6; possible D gene TRBD1, 5 bases. The CDR3 runs to 12 residues. Trimming took 4 bases from V and 9 from J, leaving 10 bases between them. CDR1 is GTSNPN and CDR2 is SVGIG in the germline V gene (reference sequence). The CDR3 nucleotides are TGTGCCTGGACAGGGCTTGGTTCACCCCTCCACTTT. This sequence encodes CAWTGLGSPLHF. Full variable domain (rest looked up from reference TRBV30 and TRBJ1-6): SQTIHQWPATLVQPVGSPLSLECTVEGTSNPNLYWYRQAAGRGLQLLFYSVGIGQISSEVPQNLSASRPQDRQFILSSKKLLLSDSGFYLCAWTGLGSPLHFGNGTRLTVT.

The gene calls are TRBV27 and TRBJ2-7, with 10 bases matching TRBD1. The CDR3 spans 13 residues. Looked up from germline, CDR1 is MNHEY and CDR2 is SMNVEV (reference sequence). V was clipped by 10 bases and J by 5 bases; unmatched bases: 8. CDR3 bases: TGTGCCATCGGGACAGGGGATCGAGACGAGCAGTACTTC. Amino acid sequence: CAIGTGDRDEQYF.

This chain joins TRBV5-1 and TRBJ2-7; D unclear. Deletions cut 0 bases from V and 2 bases from J, with 12 bases between. The CDR3 totals 15 residues. CDR1 and CDR2 from the germline V gene are SGHRS and YFSETQ. CDR3: CASSLDHRGAYEQYF. In DNA form, the CDR3 reads TGCGCCAGCAGCTTGGACCACAGAGGAGCCTACGAGCAGTACTTC.

The genes are TRBV4-1 and TRBJ1-5; the D gene is possibly TRBD1 (6 bases). In germline, CDR1 is MGHRA, CDR2 YSYEKL. This CDR3 is built from 15 residues. Between the trimmed V and J ends, which lost 0 bases and 6 bases, there was a span of 12 bases. Written as DNA, the CDR3 is TGCGCCAGCAGCCAAGACCCAGGGGCAGGTCAGCCCCAGCATTTT. It encodes CASSQDPGAGQPQHF.

The V gene is TRBV9, the J gene TRBJ1-4, with no clear D. CDR1 is SGDLS and CDR2 is YYNGEE in the germline V gene. The ends were cut back, 5 bases at V and 2 bases at J, with 10 bases in the middle. The CDR3 totals 14 residues. CDR3 sequence reads: CASSPGYTNEKLFF. The CDR3 nucleotides read TGTGCCAGCAGTCCCGGGTACACTAATGAAAAACTGTTTTTT. Using reference TRBV9 and TRBJ1-4 for the parts outside the CDR3, the full variable domain is DSGVTQTPKHLITATGQRVTLRCSPRSGDLSVYWYQQSLDQGLQFLIQYYNGEERAKGNILERFSAQQFPDLHSELNLSSLELGDSALYFCASSPGYTNEKLFFGSGTQLSVL.

This chain connects TRBV15 to TRBJ1-2; no clear D. Trimming left V 1 base short and J 2 bases short, with 11 bases between. The CDR3 runs to 15 residues. Germline CDR1 reads LNHNV; CDR2 reads YYDKDF (reference sequence). The CDR3: CATSRGPGPNYGYTF. The CDR3 DNA sequence: TGTGCCACCAGCAGAGGTCCGGGCCCCAACTATGGCTACACCTTC.

This clone was observed a few times. The V and J genes are TRBV18 and TRBJ1-5; D gene uncertain. V lost 2 bases and J lost 6, with 8 bases in between. The CDR3 spans 13 residues. The V gene's germline CDR1 is KGHSH and CDR2 LQKENI. CDR3 amino acids: CASSPTVGQPQHF. CDR3 nucleotide sequence: TGTGCCAGCTCACCAACAGTAGGTCAGCCCCAGCATTTT.

This clone was observed at least ten times. The CDR3 sequence: CASSDSQYQETQYF. The CDR3 coding sequence is TGCGCCAGCAGCGACAGCCAGTACCAAGAGACCCAGTACTTC. This sequence joins TRBV10-1 and TRBJ2-5; possible D gene TRBD1, 5 bases. The V end was cut by 6 bases, the J end by 0 bases, with 11 bases between. Germline values: CDR1 WNHNN, CDR2 SYGVQD (reference sequence). CDR3 length: 14 amino acids.

This clone was seen a few times. The chain uses TRBV29-1 and TRBJ2-1; the match to TRBD2 covers 10 bases. Germline values: CDR1 SQVTM, CDR2 ANQGSEA. This CDR3 contains 13 residues. Trimming at V came to 7 bases and at J to 8 bases, leaving 8 bases not matched to a gene. CDR3 region: CSGMRLAGDEQFF. The CDR3 DNA reads TGCAGCGGAATGAGACTAGCGGGCGATGAGCAGTTCTTC.

CDR3 sequence (DNA): TGTGCCAGCAGCTATACGGGACTAGGGTTGGGGGAGCAGTTCTTC. It encodes CASSYTGLGLGEQFF. This rearrangement joins TRBV5-4 to TRBJ2-1, with TRBD2 matching 8 bases. The junction had 12 bases not matched to a gene; V was cut back by 3 bases and J by 10 bases. The CDR3 has 15 residues. Germline CDR1 is SGHNT and CDR2 is YYREEE (reference sequence).

There are a few counts of this clone. The gene calls are TRBV4-1 and TRBJ1-5; D may be TRBD1 (5 bases). Trimming removed 0 bases at V and 6 bases at J, with 12 bases between. CDR3 size: 15 residues. The germline CDR1 and CDR2 sequences are MGHRA and YSYEKL. CDR3 loop: CASSQDGGRGQPQHF. CDR3 nucleotides: TGCGCCAGCAGCCAAGATGGGGGAAGGGGTCAGCCCCAGCATTTT.

This clone has a single count. This chain joins TRBV29-1 and TRBJ2-3; 9 bases map to TRBD2. This CDR3 contains 14 residues. The germline V gene encodes CDR1 SQVTM and CDR2 ANQGSEA. Germline trimming cut 6 bases from V and 5 bases from J; bases unmatched to any gene: 9. CDR3 nucleotides: TGCAGCGTGGGACCGGGACTAGCAGGAGATACGCAGTATTTT. Translating gives CSVGPGLAGDTQYF.

The chain joins TRBV6-4 to TRBJ2-7; 9 positions match TRBD1. V shed 2 bases and J 0 bases; nucleotides not matched to a gene: 2. Germline assignment: CDR1 MRHNA and CDR2 SNTAGT. The CDR3 sequence is 15 residues long. The CDR3: CASSDGTGSSYEQYF. The CDR3 coding sequence is TGTGCCAGCAGTGACGGGACAGGGAGCTCCTACGAGCAGTACTTC.

This chain uses TRBV28 with TRBJ1-1; TRBD1 matches at 9 bases. V trimming: 6 bases; J trimming: 0 bases; junction bases outside the gene matches: 8. This CDR3 is 16 amino acids long. Looked up from germline, CDR1 is MDHEN and CDR2 is SYDVKM. The CDR3, as DNA: TGTGCCAGCAGCTCGCCGGGACAGGGAGTGAACACTGAAGCTTTCTTT. Protein product: CASSSPGQGVNTEAFF.